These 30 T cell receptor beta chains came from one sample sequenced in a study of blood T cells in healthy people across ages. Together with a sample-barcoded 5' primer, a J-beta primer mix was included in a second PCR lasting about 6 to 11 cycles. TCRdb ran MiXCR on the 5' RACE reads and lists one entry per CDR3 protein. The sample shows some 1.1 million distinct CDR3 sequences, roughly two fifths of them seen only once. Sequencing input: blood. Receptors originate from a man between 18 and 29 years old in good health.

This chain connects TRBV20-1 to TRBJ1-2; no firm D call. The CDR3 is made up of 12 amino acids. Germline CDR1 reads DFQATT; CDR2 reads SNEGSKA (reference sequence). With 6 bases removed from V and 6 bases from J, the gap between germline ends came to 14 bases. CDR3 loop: CSARTAGDGYTF. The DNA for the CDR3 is TGCAGTGCAAGAACGGCAGGTGATGGCTACACCTTC.

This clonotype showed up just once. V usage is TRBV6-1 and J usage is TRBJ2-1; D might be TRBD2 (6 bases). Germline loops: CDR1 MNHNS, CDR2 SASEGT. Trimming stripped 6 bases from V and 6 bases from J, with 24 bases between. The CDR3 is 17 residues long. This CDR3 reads CASSRDWAEFRTNEQFF. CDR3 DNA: TGTGCCAGCAGCCGGGACTGGGCCGAATTCAGGACCAATGAGCAGTTCTTC.

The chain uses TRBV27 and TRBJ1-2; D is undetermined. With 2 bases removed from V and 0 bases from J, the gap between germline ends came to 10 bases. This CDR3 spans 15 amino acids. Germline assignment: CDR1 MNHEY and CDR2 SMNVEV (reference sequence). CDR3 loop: CASSLTTPTNYGYTF. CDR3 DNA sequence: TGTGCCAGCAGTTTAACGACCCCCACTAACTATGGCTACACCTTC.

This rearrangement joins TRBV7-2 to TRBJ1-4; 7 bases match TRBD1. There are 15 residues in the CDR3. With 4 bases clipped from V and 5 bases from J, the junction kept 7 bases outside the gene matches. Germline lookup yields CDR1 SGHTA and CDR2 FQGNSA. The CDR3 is CASSYNRGENEKLFF. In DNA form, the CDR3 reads TGTGCCAGCAGCTATAACAGGGGAGAGAATGAAAAACTGTTTTTT. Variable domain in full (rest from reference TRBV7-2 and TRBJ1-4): GAGVSQSPSNKVTEKGKDVELRCDPISGHTALYWYRQSLGQGLEFLIYFQGNSAPDKSGLPSDRFSAERTGGSVSTLTIQRTQQEDSAVYLCASSYNRGENEKLFFGSGTQLSVL.

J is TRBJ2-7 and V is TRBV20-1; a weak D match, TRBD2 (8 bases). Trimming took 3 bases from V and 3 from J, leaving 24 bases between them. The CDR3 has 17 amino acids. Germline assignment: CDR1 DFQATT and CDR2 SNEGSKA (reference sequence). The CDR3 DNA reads TGCAGTGCTAGTCTCGCGGGAGGACAGGCTTCAGTCTACGAGCAGTACTTC. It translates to CSASLAGGQASVYEQYF.

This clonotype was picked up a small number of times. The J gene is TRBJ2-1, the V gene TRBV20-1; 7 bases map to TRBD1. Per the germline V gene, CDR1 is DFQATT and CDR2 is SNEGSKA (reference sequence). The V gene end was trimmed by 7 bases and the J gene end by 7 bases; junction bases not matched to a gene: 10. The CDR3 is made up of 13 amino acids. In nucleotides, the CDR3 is TGCAGTGTGCACAGGGGAGTGACGAATGAGCAGTTCTTC. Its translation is CSVHRGVTNEQFF.

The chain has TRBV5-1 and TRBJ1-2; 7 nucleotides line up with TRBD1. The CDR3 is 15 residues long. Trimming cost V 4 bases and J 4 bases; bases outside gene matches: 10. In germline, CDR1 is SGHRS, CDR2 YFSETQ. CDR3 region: CASSLGGSTSYGYTF. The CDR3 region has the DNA TGCGCCAGCAGCCTAGGGGGCTCGACTAGCTATGGCTACACCTTC.

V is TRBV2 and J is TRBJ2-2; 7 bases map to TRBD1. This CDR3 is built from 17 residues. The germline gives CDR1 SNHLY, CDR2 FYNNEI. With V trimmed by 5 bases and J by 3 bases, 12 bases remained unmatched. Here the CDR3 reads CASSPTEGTAYTGELFF. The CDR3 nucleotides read TGTGCCAGCAGTCCCACCGAAGGGACAGCCTACACCGGGGAGCTGTTTTTT.

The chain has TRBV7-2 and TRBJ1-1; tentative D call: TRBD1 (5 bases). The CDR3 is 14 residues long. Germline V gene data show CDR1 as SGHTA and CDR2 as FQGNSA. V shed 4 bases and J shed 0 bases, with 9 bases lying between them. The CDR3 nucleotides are TGTGCCAGCAGCTACAGGACCTTGAACACTGAAGCTTTCTTT. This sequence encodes CASSYRTLNTEAFF.

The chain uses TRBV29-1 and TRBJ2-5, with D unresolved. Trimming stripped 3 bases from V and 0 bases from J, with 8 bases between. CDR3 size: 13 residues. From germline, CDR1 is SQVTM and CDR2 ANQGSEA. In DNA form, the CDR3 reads TGCAGCGTTGATGTTGGGTACCAAGAGACCCAGTACTTC. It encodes CSVDVGYQETQYF.

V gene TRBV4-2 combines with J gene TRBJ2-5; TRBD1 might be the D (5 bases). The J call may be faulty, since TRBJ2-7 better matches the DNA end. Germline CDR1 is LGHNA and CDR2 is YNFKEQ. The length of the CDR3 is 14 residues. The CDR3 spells CASSQHQGSYEQYF. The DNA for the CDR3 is TGTGCCAGCAGCCAACATCAGGGTAGCTACGAGCAGTACTTC.

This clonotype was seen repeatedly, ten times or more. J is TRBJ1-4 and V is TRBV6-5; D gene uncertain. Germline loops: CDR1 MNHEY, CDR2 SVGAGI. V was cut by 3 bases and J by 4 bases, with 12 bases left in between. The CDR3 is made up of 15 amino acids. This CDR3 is CASSYSHRSNEKLFF. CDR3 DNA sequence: TGTGCCAGCAGTTATTCTCACAGAAGTAATGAAAAACTGTTTTTT.

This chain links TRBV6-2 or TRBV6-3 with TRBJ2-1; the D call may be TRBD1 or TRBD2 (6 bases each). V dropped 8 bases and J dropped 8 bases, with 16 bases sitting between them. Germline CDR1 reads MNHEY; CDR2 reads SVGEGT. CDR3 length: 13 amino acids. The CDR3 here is CASDDWGADEQFF. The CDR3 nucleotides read TGTGCCAGCGACGACTGGGGGGCGGATGAGCAGTTCTTC.

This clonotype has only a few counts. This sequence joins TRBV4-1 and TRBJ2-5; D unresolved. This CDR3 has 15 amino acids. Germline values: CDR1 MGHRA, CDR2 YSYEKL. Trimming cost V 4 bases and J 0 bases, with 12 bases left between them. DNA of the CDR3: TGCGCCAGCAGCCGTCTTTGGCTAAACCAAGAGACCCAGTACTTC. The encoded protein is CASSRLWLNQETQYF.

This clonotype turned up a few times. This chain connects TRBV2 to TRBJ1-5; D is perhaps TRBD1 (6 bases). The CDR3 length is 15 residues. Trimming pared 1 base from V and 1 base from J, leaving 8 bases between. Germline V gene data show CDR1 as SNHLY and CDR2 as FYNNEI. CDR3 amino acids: CASSEGQGSNQPQHF. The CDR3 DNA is TGTGCCAGCAGTGAAGGGCAGGGGAGCAATCAGCCCCAGCATTTT.

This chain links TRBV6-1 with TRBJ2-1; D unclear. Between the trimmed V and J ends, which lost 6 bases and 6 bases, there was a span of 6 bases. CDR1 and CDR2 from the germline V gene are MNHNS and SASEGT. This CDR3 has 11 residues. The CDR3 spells CASRISNEQFF. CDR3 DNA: TGTGCCAGCAGGATTAGCAATGAGCAGTTCTTC.

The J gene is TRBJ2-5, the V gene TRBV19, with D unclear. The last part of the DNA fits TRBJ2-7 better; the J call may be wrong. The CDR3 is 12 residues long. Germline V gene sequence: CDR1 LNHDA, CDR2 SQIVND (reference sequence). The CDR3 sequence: CASSIVGYEQYF. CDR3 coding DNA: TGTGCCAGTAGTATAGTTGGCTACGAGCAGTACTTC.

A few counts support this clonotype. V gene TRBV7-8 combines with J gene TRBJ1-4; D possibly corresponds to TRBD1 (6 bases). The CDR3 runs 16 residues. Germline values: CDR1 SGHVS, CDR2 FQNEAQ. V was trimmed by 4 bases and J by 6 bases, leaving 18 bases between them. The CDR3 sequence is CASSSPAGANHEKLFF. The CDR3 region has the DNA TGTGCCAGCAGCTCCCCGGCAGGGGCAAACCATGAAAAACTGTTTTTT.

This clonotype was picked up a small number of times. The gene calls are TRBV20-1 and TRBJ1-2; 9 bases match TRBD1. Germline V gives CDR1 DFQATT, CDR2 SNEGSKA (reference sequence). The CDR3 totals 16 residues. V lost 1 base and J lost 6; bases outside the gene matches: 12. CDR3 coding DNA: TGCAGTGCTAGAGTCCCGGGACAGGGCGCGGAGAATGGCTACACCTTC. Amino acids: CSARVPGQGAENGYTF.

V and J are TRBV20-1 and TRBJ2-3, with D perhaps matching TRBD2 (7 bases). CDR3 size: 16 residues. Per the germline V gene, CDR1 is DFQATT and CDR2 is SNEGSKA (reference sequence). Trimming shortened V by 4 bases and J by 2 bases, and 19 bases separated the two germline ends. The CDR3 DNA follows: TGCAGTGCTACAAACCCCCCGGGGGGCTACACAGATACGCAGTATTTT. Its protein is CSATNPPGGYTDTQYF.

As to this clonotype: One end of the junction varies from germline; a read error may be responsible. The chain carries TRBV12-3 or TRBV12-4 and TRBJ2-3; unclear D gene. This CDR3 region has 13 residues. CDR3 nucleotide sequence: TGTGCCAGCAGTGGTCGGAACTCAGATGCGCAGTATTTT. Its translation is CASSGRNSDAQYF.

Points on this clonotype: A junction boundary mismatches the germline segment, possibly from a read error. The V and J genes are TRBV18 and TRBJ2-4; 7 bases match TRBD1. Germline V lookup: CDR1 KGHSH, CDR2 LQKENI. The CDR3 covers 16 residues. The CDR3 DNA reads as TGTGCCGGCTCACTAGACAGGGCGAGTTCCAAAAACATTCAGTACTTC. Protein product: CAGSLDRASSKNIQYF.

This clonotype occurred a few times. CDR3 protein: CASSVIEGTEAFF. The CDR3 DNA reads TGCGCCAGCAGCGTGATTGAGGGGACTGAAGCTTTCTTT. The chain combines TRBV5-1 with TRBJ1-1; the D gene is possibly TRBD1 (5 bases). Germline V CDR1 and CDR2: SGHRS, YFSETQ. The V end lost 4 bases, the J end lost 5 bases, and 12 bases lay between the germline ends. CDR3 length equals 13 residues.

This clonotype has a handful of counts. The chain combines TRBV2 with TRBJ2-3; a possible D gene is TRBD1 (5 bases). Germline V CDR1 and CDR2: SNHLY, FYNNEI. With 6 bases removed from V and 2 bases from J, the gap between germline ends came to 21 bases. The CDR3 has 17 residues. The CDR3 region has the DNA TGTGCCAGCAGGGAGTCCCTGGTGGGGCACCACACAGATACGCAGTATTTT. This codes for CASRESLVGHHTDTQYF. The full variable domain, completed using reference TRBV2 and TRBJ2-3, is EPEVTQTPSHQVTQMGQEVILRCVPISNHLYFYWYRQILGQKVEFLVSFYNNEISEKSEIFDDQFSVERPDGSNFTLKIRSTKLEDSAMYFCASRESLVGHHTDTQYFGPGTRLTVL.

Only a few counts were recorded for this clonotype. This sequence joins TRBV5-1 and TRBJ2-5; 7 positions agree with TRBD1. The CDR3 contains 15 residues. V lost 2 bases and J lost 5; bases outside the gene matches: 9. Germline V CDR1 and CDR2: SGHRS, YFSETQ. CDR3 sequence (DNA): TGCGCCAGCAGCTTTTTTGGACAGGAGCTGGAGACCCAGTACTTC. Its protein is CASSFFGQELETQYF.

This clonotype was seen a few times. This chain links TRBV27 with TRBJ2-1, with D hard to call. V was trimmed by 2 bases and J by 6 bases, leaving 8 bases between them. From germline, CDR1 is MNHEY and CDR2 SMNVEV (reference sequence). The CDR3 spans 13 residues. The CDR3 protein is CASSLGLTNEQFF. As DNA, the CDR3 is TGTGCCAGCAGTTTAGGGCTTACCAATGAGCAGTTCTTC.

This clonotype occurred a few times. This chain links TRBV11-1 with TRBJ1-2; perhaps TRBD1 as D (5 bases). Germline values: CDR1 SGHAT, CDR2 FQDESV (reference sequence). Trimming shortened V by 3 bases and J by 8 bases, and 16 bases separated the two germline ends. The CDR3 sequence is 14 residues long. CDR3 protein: CASSFETERSGYTF. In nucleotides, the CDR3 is TGTGCCAGCAGCTTCGAGACAGAAAGGTCGGGCTACACCTTC.

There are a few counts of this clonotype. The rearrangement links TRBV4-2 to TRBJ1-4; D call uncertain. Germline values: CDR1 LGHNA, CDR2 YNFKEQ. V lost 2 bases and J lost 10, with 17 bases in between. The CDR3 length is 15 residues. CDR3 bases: TGTGCCAGCAGCCAACTCGGTTTGGGAGACCTAAAACTGTTTTTT. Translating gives CASSQLGLGDLKLFF.

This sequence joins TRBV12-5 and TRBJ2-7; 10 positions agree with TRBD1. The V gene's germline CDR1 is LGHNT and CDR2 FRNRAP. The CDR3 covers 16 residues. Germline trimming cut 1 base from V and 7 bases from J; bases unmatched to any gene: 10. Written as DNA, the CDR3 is TGTGCTAGTGGTTTGGCGGGACAGGGGACAAACAATGAGCAGTACTTC. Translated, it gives CASGLAGQGTNNEQYF.

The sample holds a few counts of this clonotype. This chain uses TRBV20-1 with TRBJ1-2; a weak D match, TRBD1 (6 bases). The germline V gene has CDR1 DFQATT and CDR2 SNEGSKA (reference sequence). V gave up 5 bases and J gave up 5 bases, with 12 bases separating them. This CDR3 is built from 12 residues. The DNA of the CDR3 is TGCAGTGCTCTGGCACAGGGTTATGGCTACACCTTC. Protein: CSALAQGYGYTF.